What follows are 22 T cell receptor beta chains derived from one specimen sequenced in a study of blood T cell repertoires in COVID-19. TCRdb's copy holds only in-frame clones and misses some; the assay was immunoSEQ multiplex PCR. The sample includes more than 300,000 clones, roughly 90% seen only once; the top ten take about 1.7%. The sequenced sample consisted of peripheral blood. Receptor source: a woman under 40 with COVID-19, enrolled during active disease.

The chain joins TRBV7-9 to TRBJ1-1; a weak D match, TRBD1 (5 bases). The CDR3 has 16 residues. The germline gives CDR1 SEHNR, CDR2 FQNEAQ (reference sequence). Trimming removed 5 bases from V and 1 base from J, with 17 bases in between. CDR3 in amino acids: CASSPWVGDSNTEAFF. The CDR3 DNA reads as TGTGCCAGCAGCCCTTGGGTAGGGGATTCGAACACTGAAGCTTTCTTT.

The J gene is TRBJ2-4, the V gene TRBV10-3; D gene uncertain. V shed 0 bases and J shed 8 bases, with 5 bases lying between them. Germline lookup yields CDR1 ENHRY and CDR2 SYGVKD. The CDR3 loop spans 12 amino acids. CDR3 amino acids: CAISESSDIQYF. CDR3 DNA: TGTGCCATCAGTGAGTCTTCTGACATTCAGTACTTC.

The CDR3 DNA reads TGTGCCAGCTCACCACCGATTCGGGGGGGCTTGAATGAGCAGTTCTTC. It codes for CASSPPIRGGLNEQFF. The chain uses TRBV18 and TRBJ2-1; 8 bases line up with TRBD2. V gave up 0 bases and J gave up 7 bases; unmatched junction bases: 8. Germline loops: CDR1 KGHSH, CDR2 LQKENI. This CDR3 is 16 amino acids long.

The chain is built from TRBV5-6 and TRBJ2-5; 13 bases map to TRBD2. The CDR3 contains 19 residues. The V and J ends lost 1 base and 1 base, in that order; junction bases with no gene match: 10. Germline CDR1 reads SGHDT; CDR2 reads YYEEEE. Here the CDR3 reads CASSLITSGGALLQETQYF. The CDR3 DNA reads TGTGCCAGCAGCTTGATAACTAGCGGGGGGGCCCTTCTCCAAGAGACCCAGTACTTC.

The chain carries TRBV27 and TRBJ2-5; D might be TRBD2 (6 bases). V was shortened by 6 bases and J by 3 bases, with 17 bases between the two germline ends. The CDR3 is 15 amino acids. Germline values: CDR1 MNHEY, CDR2 SMNVEV (reference sequence). CDR3 DNA: TGTGCCAGCAGCCCCCGCGGGGCCCGGAAAGAGACCCAGTACTTC. Protein sequence: CASSPRGARKETQYF.

This sequence joins TRBV6-6 and TRBJ1-5, with a weak D call TRBD1 (6 bases). The CDR3 is 14 amino acids. With 5 bases removed from V and 4 bases from J, the gap between germline ends came to 12 bases. CDR1 is MNHNY and CDR2 is SVGAGI in the germline V gene (reference sequence). Here the CDR3 reads CASSEDRENQPQHF. The DNA of the CDR3 is TGTGCCAGCAGTGAGGACAGAGAGAATCAGCCCCAGCATTTT.

This chain uses TRBV2 with TRBJ2-7; tentative D call: TRBD2 (6 bases). This CDR3 has 13 amino acids. V lost 5 bases and J lost 3, with 11 bases in between. Looked up from germline, CDR1 is SNHLY and CDR2 is FYNNEI. In DNA, the CDR3 is TGTGCCAGCAGTACGGACTACTACTACGAGCAGTACTTC. It yields the protein CASSTDYYYEQYF.

The V gene is TRBV4-1, the J gene TRBJ1-1, with D maybe TRBD1 (6 bases). V shed 4 bases and J shed 5 bases, with 17 bases lying between them. The CDR3 is made up of 15 amino acids. The V gene's germline CDR1 is MGHRA and CDR2 YSYEKL. The CDR3 reads CASSRIQGEDTEAFF. CDR3 DNA: TGCGCCAGCAGCCGAATACAGGGAGAGGATACTGAAGCTTTCTTT.

J is TRBJ1-1 and V is TRBV7-2; D may be TRBD1 (6 bases). CDR3 length: 15 amino acids. Germline CDR1 and CDR2: SGHTA and FQGNSA. Trimming took 5 bases from V and 0 from J, leaving 13 bases between them. CDR3 protein: CASSHTGLLNTEAFF. The CDR3 region has the DNA TGTGCCAGCAGCCATACAGGGCTCTTGAACACTGAAGCTTTCTTT.

The chain couples TRBV15 to TRBJ1-2, with D hard to call. V was trimmed by 2 bases and J by 4 bases, leaving 23 bases between them. The CDR3 contains 18 residues. Germline CDR1 is LNHNV and CDR2 is YYDKDF (reference sequence). This CDR3 is CATSRIRAETWTSYGYTF. The CDR3 DNA sequence: TGTGCCACCAGCAGAATCCGGGCCGAGACCTGGACTAGCTATGGCTACACCTTC.

This clone was seen once. The chain recombines TRBV18 with TRBJ2-7; 8 bases agree with TRBD2. Germline assignment: CDR1 KGHSH and CDR2 LQKENI. V dropped 3 bases and J dropped 2; count of bases not matched to a gene: 12. The CDR3 spans 17 residues. CDR3 sequence reads: CASSPLAREGLPYEQYV. Here the CDR3 DNA reads TGTGCCAGCTCACCCCTAGCCCGGGAGGGGTTGCCCTACGAGCAGTACGTC.

The chain combines TRBV5-5 with TRBJ1-5; D remains unclear. V was pared by 5 bases and J by 0 bases, with 9 bases between. This CDR3 has 14 residues. Per germline, CDR1 SGHKS and CDR2 YYEKEE (reference sequence). The CDR3 is CASSLSFSNQPQHF. The CDR3 coding sequence is TGTGCCAGCAGTCTGAGCTTTAGCAATCAGCCCCAGCATTTT.

This clone appeared once. This chain links TRBV2 with TRBJ2-3; D is perhaps TRBD1 (8 bases). The CDR3 runs to 15 residues. Per the germline V gene, CDR1 is SNHLY and CDR2 is FYNNEI. Trimming removed 4 bases from V and 1 base from J, with 12 bases in between. The CDR3 protein is CASSGTGRGTDTQYF. Here the CDR3 DNA reads TGTGCCAGCAGTGGGACAGGGAGGGGCACAGATACGCAGTATTTT.

The genes are TRBV5-8 and TRBJ1-3, with 9 bases lining up with TRBD1. The CDR3 consists of 17 residues. Per the germline V gene, CDR1 is SGHTS and CDR2 is YDEGEE. The ends lost 4 bases at V and 4 bases at J; junction bases unmatched: 12. For the CDR3, the DNA is TGTGCCAGCAGCCCTGAAGACGGGACAGGGTACGGAAACACCATATATTTT. Protein sequence: CASSPEDGTGYGNTIYF. Based on the CDR3 plus reference TRBV5-8 and TRBJ1-3, the full variable domain is EAGVTQSPTHLIKTRGQQATLRCSPISGHTSVYWYQQALGLGLQFLLWYDEGEERNRGNFPPRFSGRQFPNYSSELNVNALELEDSALYLCASSPEDGTGYGNTIYFGEGSWLTVV.

In this sample, this clone turned up a few times. The chain carries TRBV5-1 and TRBJ1-1; 7 positions match TRBD1. From germline, CDR1 is SGHRS and CDR2 YFSETQ. The CDR3 is 13 residues long. The junction had 1 base not matched to a gene; V was cut back by 2 bases and J by 3 bases. CDR3 region: CASSFQGDTEAFF. In DNA, the CDR3 is TGCGCCAGCAGCTTTCAGGGGGACACTGAAGCTTTCTTT.

The chain employs TRBV7-4 and TRBJ1-6; no reliable D call. This CDR3 has 17 amino acids. Germline lookup yields CDR1 SGHVT and CDR2 SQSDAQ. The ends were cut back, 1 base at V and 1 base at J, with 11 bases in the middle. The CDR3 region is CASSLEAVVSYNSPLHF. For the CDR3, the DNA is TGTGCCAGCAGCTTAGAGGCGGTGGTTTCCTATAATTCACCCCTCCACTTT.

V and J are TRBV24-1 and TRBJ2-2; D may be TRBD2 (6 bases). The ends were cut back, 6 bases at V and 1 base at J, with 14 bases in the middle. Germline loops: CDR1 KGHDR, CDR2 SFDVKD. The CDR3 length is 16 residues. CDR3 sequence: CATSRWEAGNTGELFF. For the CDR3, the DNA is TGTGCCACCAGTCGGTGGGAAGCGGGGAACACCGGGGAGCTGTTTTTT.

This clone was seen once. At one end the junction does not follow the germline gene, possibly because of a read error. The chain is built from TRBV7-2 and TRBJ2-3; D not certain. This CDR3 spans 12 amino acids. Germline V gene data show CDR1 as SGHTA and CDR2 as FQGNSA. The DNA of the CDR3 is TGTGCCAGCAGCCCCTCTCTGGGCCCGGTGAATTTT. It yields the protein CASSPSLGPVNF.

The chain joins TRBV6-2 or TRBV6-3 to TRBJ1-5; D is ambiguous. CDR3 length: 14 residues. Germline CDR1 reads MNHEY; CDR2 reads SVGEGT. Trimming cost V 5 bases and J 0 bases, with 8 bases left between them. CDR3: CASSNQASNQPQHF. The CDR3 nucleotides are TGTGCCAGCAGTAACCAAGCTAGCAATCAGCCCCAGCATTTT.

This chain links TRBV4-3 with TRBJ2-1; 12 nucleotides match TRBD2. Per the germline V gene, CDR1 is LGHNA and CDR2 is YSLEER. The J segment lost 5 bases and the V segment lost 4 bases, leaving 3 bases of the junction unmatched. The CDR3 is 15 residues long. The CDR3: CASSRLAGANNEQFF. CDR3 nucleotide sequence: TGCGCCAGCAGCCGACTAGCGGGGGCAAACAATGAGCAGTTCTTC.

The chain is built from TRBV5-4 and TRBJ1-2; D possibly corresponds to TRBD1 (6 bases). The CDR3 contains 14 residues. Trimming took 3 bases from V and 6 from J, leaving 15 bases between them. Germline V CDR1 and CDR2: SGHNT, YYREEE (reference sequence). CDR3 bases: TGTGCCAGCAGCTACCGAGGGGGGGGCAATGGCTACACCTTC. Protein sequence: CASSYRGGGNGYTF.

The J gene is TRBJ2-1, the V gene TRBV5-1; 7 bases align to TRBD1. V lost 4 bases and J lost 0; bases outside the gene matches: 4. The CDR3 runs to 15 residues. CDR1 is SGHRS, CDR2 YFSETQ, per germline. Written as DNA, the CDR3 is TGCGCCAGCAGCCCCCGGGACAGCTCCTACAATGAGCAGTTCTTC. This codes for CASSPRDSSYNEQFF.